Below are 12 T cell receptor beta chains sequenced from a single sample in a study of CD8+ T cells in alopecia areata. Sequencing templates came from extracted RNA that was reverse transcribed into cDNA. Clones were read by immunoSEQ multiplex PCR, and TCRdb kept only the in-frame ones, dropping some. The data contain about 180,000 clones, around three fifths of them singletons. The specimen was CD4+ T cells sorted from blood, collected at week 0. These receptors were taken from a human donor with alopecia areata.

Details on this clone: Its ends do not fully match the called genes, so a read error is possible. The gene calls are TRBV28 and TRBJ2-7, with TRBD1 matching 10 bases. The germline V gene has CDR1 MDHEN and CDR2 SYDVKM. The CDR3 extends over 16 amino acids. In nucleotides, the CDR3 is TGTGCCAGCGGTTTAACTTGGACAGGGGGGTCCTACGAGCAGTACTTC. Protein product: CASGLTWTGGSYEQYF.

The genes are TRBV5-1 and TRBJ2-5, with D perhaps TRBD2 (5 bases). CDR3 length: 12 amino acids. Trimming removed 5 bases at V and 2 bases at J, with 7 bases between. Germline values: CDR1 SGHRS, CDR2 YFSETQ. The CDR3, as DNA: TGCGCCAGCAGAGAGGGACAAGAGACCCAGTACTTC. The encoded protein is CASREGQETQYF. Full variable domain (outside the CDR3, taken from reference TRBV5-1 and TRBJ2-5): KAGVTQTPRYLIKTRGQQVTLSCSPISGHRSVSWYQQTPGQGLQFLFEYFSETQRNKGNFPGRFSGRQFSNSRSEMNVSTLELGDSALYLCASREGQETQYFGPGTRLLVL.

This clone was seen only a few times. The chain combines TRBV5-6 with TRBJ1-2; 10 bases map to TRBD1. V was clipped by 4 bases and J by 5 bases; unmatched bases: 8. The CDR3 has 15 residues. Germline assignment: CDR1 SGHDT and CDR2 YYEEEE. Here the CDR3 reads CASSPMTGGGYGYTF. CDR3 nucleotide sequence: TGTGCCAGCAGCCCCATGACAGGGGGCGGGTATGGCTACACCTTC.

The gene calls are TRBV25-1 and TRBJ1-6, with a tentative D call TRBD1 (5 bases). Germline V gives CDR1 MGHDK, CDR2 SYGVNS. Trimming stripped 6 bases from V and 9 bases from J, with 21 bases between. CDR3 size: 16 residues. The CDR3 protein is CASRGGEKGATSPLHF. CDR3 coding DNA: TGTGCCAGCAGGGGAGGGGAGAAAGGGGCAACTTCACCCCTCCACTTT.

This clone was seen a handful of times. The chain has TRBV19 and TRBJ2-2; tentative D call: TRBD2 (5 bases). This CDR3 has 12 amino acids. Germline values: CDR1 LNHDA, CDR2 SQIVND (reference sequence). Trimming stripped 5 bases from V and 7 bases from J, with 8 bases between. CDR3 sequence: CASSPEGGELFF. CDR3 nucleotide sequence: TGTGCCAGTAGTCCAGAGGGCGGGGAGCTGTTTTTT.

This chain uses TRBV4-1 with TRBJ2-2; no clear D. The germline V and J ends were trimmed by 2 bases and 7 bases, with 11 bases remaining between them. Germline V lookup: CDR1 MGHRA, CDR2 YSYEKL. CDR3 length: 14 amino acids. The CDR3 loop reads CASSQTTYGGELFF. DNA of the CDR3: TGCGCCAGCAGCCAAACGACGTATGGCGGGGAGCTGTTTTTT.

The CDR3 nucleotides read TGTGCCATCAGGGACAGCATGAACACTGAAGCTTTCTTT. Amino acids: CAIRDSMNTEAFF. The chain joins TRBV10-3 to TRBJ1-1; D is possibly TRBD1 (6 bases). CDR3 length: 13 residues. The V end was cut by 6 bases, the J end by 0 bases, with 8 bases between. The V gene's germline CDR1 is ENHRY and CDR2 SYGVKD.

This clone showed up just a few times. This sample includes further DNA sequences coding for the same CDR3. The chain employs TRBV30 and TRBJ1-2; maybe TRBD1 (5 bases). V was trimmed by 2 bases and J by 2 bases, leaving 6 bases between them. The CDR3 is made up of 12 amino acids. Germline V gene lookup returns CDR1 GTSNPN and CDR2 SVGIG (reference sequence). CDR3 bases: TGTGCCTGGAGTCCAGGGAACTATGGCTACACCTTC. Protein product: CAWSPGNYGYTF.

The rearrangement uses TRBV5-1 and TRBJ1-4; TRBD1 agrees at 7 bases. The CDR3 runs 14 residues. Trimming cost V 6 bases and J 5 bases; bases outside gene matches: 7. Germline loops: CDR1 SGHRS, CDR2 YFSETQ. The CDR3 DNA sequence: TGCGCCAGCACCGAGGGACAGCTGAATGAAAAACTGTTTTTT. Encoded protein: CASTEGQLNEKLFF.

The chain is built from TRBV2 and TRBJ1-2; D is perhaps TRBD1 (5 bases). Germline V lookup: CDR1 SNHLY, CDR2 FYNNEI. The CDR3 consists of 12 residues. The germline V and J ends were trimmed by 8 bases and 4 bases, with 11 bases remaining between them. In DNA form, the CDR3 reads TGTGCCAGCCGGGACTCTCCCTATGGCTACACCTTC. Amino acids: CASRDSPYGYTF.

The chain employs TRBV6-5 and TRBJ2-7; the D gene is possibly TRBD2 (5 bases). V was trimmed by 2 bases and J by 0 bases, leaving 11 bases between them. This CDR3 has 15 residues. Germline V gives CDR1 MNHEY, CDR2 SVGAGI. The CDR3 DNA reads TGTGCCAGCAGTTACGGAGGCGGATACTCCTACGAGCAGTACTTC. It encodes CASSYGGGYSYEQYF.

CDR3 in amino acids: CASSQDWPGREAFF. The CDR3 region has the DNA TGCGCCAGCAGCCAAGATTGGCCAGGGCGGGAAGCTTTCTTT. V and J are TRBV4-1 and TRBJ1-1, with D possibly being TRBD1 (5 bases). Germline V gene lookup returns CDR1 MGHRA and CDR2 YSYEKL. The CDR3 is 14 amino acids. V lost 0 bases to trimming and J lost 8 bases, with 13 bases between them.